This T cell receptor beta chain was retrieved from a study of CD8+CD57+ T cells in acquired aplastic anemia. Study background: The mean DNA yield obtained from sorted CD4+ and CD8+ cells came to about 3.2 ug. Study-level findings and limits: Patients and controls shared twenty-nine CD8+ CDR3 sequences.

Patients chosen for sequencing had shown CD8+CD57+ cell expansion by flow cytometry. The enrolled patients all had severe acquired aplastic anemia. Patients were untreated when blood was sampled. The CDR3 sequence is 13 residues long. Germline lookup yields CDR1 MGHDK and CDR2 SYGVNS. Deletions cut 3 bases from V and 6 bases from J, with 11 bases between. The use of genomic DNA as template underpinned the TCR beta VDJ and CDR3 profiling. MiXCR, run by TCRdb on the reads, gives a single entry per CDR3 protein. The table lists 150,000 to 200,000 distinct CDR3 sequences, around 52% of them singletons. Concerning this clonotype itself: Its antigen is not known.

Sequencing was done on a sample of sorted CD4+, CD8+, or CD8+CD57+ T cells (not recorded which) from PBMCs. This chain joins TRBV25-1 and TRBJ1-1; D perhaps matches TRBD1 (5 bases). This clonotype was obtained from a human donor with aplastic anemia. The CDR3 DNA reads as TGTGCCAGCAGTGACGCCGGACACCCTGAAGCTTTCTTT. The encoded protein is CASSDAGHPEAFF.